This T cell receptor (beta chain) appears in the sequencing data of a study of identifying expanded T cells in peripheral blood. Study results and limitations: Clone count variance between roughly 2-week samples rose with total template count.

Healthy donors had no documented immune events, such as infections, while sampled. Only in-frame clones appear in the TCRdb table, and some are missing; sequencing was by immunoSEQ multiplex PCR. Of about 81,000 clones listed, roughly 84% are singletons. The germline V gene encodes CDR1 MNHEY and CDR2 SMNVEV (reference sequence). V was pared by 5 bases and J by 12 bases, with 19 bases between. CDR3 length: 13 residues. A remark on this clone: Its antigen is not known.

The receptor comes from a person aged 18 to 70 in good health. Sequencing was performed on blood. The chain couples TRBV27 to TRBJ1-1; D might be TRBD1 (6 bases). In nucleotides, the CDR3 is TGTGCCAGCAGTCCCGGAGGGGGGCCGGAAACTTTCTTT. Protein: CASSPGGGPETFF.